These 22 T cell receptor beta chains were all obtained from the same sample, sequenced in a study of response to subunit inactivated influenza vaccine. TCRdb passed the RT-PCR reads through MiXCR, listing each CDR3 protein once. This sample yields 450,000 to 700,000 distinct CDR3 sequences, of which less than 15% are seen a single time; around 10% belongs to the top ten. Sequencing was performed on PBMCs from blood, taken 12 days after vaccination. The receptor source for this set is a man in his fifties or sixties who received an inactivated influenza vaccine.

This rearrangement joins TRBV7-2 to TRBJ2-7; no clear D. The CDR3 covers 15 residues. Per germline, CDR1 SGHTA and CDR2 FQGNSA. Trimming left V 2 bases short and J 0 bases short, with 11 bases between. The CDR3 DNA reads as TGTGCCAGCAGCTTACAGTCAGAGAGCTCCTACGAGCAGTACTTC. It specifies CASSLQSESSYEQYF.

The CDR3 DNA reads TGTGCCAGCAGTTTAAGGGCCGGGACGGATGGCTACACCTTC. Translation gives CASSLRAGTDGYTF. V gene TRBV27 combines with J gene TRBJ1-2; tentative D call: TRBD1 (5 bases). V lost 2 bases, J lost 6 bases, and 13 bases lay in between. This CDR3 region has 14 residues. Germline V gene lookup returns CDR1 MNHEY and CDR2 SMNVEV (reference sequence).

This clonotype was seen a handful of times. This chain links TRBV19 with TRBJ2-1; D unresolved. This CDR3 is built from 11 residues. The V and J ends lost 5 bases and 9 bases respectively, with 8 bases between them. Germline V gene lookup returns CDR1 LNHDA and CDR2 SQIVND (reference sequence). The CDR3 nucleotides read TGTGCCAGTAGTGCAGCAACTGAGCAGTTCTTC. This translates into CASSAATEQFF.

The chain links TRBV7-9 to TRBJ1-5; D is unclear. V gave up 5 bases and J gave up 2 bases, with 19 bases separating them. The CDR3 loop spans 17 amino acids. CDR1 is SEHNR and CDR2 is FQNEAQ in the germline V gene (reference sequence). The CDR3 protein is CASSPPGNREGNQPQHF. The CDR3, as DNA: TGTGCCAGCAGCCCCCCCGGTAATAGGGAGGGCAATCAGCCCCAGCATTTT.

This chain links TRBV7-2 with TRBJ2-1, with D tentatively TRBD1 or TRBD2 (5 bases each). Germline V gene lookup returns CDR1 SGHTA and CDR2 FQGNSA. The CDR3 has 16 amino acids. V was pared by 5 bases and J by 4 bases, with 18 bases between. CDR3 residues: CASSPSRGRTYNEQFF. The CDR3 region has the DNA TGTGCCAGCAGCCCATCCCGGGGACGGACTTACAATGAGCAGTTCTTC.

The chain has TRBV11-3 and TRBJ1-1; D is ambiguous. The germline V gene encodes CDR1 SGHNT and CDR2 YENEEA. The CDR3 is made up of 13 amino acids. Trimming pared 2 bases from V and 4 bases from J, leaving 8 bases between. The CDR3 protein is CASSLSKGTEAFF. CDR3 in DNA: TGTGCCAGCAGCTTATCCAAGGGCACTGAAGCTTTCTTT.

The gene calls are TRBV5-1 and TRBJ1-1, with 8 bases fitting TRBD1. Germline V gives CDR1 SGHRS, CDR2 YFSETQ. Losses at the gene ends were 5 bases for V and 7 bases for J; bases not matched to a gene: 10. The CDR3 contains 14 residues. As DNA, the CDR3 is TGCGCCAGCAGACCCGGACAGGGCTATAATGAAGCTTTCTTT. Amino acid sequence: CASRPGQGYNEAFF.

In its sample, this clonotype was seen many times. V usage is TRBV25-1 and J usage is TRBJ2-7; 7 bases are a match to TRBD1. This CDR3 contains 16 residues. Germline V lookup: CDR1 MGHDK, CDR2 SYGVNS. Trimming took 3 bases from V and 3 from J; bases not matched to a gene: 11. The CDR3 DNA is TGTGCCAGCAGTGACCACTCCGGGACAGACCTCTACGAGCAGTACTTC. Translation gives CASSDHSGTDLYEQYF.

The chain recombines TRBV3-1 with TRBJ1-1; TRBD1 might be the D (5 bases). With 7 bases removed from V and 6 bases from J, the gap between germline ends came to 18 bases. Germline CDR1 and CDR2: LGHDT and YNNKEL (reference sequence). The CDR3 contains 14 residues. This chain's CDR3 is CASMKGGTLAEAFF. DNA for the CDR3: TGTGCCAGCATGAAAGGAGGGACTCTAGCTGAAGCTTTCTTT.

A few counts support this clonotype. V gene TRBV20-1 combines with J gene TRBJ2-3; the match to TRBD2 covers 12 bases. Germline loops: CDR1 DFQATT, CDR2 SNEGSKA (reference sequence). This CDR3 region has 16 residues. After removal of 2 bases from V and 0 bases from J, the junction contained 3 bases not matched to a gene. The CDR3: CSARSTSGGSTDTQYF. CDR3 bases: TGCAGTGCTAGATCTACTAGCGGGGGGAGCACAGATACGCAGTATTTT.

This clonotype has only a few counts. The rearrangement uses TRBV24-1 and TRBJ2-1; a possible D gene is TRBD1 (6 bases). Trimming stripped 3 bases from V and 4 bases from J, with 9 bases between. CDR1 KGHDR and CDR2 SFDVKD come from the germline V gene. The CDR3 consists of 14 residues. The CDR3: CATSDIQGYNEQFF. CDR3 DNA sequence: TGTGCCACCAGTGATATCCAGGGGTACAATGAGCAGTTCTTC.

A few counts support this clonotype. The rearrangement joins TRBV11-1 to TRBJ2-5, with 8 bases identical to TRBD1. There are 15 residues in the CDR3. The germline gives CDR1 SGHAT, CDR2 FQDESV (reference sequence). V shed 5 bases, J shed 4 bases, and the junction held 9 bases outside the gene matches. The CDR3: CASSTRETGGETQYF. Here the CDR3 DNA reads TGTGCCAGCAGCACAAGGGAAACAGGGGGAGAGACCCAGTACTTC.

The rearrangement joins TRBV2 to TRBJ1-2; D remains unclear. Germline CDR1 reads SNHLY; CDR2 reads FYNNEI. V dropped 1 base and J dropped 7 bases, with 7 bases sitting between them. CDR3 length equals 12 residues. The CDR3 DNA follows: TGTGCCAGCAGTGAAGGATCTGGTGGCTACACCTTC. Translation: CASSEGSGGYTF. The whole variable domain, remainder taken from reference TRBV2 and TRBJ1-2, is EPEVTQTPSHQVTQMGQEVILRCVPISNHLYFYWYRQILGQKVEFLVSFYNNEISEKSEIFDDQFSVERPDGSNFTLKIRSTKLEDSAMYFCASSEGSGGYTFGSGTRLTVV.

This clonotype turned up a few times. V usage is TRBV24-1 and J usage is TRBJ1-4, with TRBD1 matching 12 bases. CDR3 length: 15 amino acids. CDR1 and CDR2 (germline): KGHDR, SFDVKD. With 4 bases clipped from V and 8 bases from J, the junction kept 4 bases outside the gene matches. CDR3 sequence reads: CATSDRGQGAEKLFF. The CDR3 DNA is TGTGCCACCAGTGACCGGGGACAGGGGGCCGAAAAACTGTTTTTT.

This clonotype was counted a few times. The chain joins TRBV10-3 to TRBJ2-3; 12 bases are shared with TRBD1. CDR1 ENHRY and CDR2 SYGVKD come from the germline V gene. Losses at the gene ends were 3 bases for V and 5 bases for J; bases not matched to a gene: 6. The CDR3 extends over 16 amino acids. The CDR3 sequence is CAISDPGQGAQDTQYF. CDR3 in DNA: TGTGCCATCAGTGACCCGGGACAGGGGGCCCAAGATACGCAGTATTTT.

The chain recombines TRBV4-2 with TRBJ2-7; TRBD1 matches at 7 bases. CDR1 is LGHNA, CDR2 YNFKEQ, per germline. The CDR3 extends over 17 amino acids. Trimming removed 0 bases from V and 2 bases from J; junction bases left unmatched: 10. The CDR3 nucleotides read TGTGCCAGCAGCCAAGATTACGGAGGACAGGCTGCCTACGAGCAGTACTTC. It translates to CASSQDYGGQAAYEQYF.

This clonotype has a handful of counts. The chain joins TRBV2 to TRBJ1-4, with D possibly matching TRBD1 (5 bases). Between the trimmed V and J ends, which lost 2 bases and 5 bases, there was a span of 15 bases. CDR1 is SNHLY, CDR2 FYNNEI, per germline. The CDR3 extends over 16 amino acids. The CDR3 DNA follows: TGTGCCAGCAGTGAAAGAACCGGGGGTCCCAATGAAAAACTGTTTTTT. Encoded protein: CASSERTGGPNEKLFF.

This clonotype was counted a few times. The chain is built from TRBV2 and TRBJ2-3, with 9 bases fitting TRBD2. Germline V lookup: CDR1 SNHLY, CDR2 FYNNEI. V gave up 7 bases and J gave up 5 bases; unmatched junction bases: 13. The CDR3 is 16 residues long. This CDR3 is CASTRASAGGRDTQYF. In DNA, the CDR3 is TGTGCCAGCACCAGGGCTTCGGCGGGAGGGAGAGATACGCAGTATTTT.

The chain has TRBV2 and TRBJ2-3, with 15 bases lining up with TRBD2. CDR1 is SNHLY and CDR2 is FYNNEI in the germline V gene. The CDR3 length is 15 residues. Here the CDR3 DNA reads TGTGCAAAGTCAGGGACTAGCGGGAGGAGGGATACGCAGTATTTT. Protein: CAKSGTSGRRDTQYF.

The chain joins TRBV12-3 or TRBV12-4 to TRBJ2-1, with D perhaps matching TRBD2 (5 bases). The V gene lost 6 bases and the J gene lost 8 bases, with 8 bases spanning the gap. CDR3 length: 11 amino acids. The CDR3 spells CASSPADEQFF. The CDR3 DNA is TGTGCCAGCAGCCCAGCGGATGAGCAGTTCTTC.

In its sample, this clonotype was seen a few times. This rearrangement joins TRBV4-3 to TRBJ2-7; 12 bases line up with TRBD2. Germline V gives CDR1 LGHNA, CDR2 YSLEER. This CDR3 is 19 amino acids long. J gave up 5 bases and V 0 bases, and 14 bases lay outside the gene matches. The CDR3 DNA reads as TGCGCCAGCAGCCAAGATATAATGACTAGCGGGGGAAGTGCCCACGAGCAGTACTTC. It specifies CASSQDIMTSGGSAHEQYF.

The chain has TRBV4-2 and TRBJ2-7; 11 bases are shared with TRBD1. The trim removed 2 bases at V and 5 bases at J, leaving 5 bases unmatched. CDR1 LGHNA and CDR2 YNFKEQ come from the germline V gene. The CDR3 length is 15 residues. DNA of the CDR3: TGTGCCAGCAGCCAACCACGGACAGGGGGCAACGAGCAGTACTTC. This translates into CASSQPRTGGNEQYF.